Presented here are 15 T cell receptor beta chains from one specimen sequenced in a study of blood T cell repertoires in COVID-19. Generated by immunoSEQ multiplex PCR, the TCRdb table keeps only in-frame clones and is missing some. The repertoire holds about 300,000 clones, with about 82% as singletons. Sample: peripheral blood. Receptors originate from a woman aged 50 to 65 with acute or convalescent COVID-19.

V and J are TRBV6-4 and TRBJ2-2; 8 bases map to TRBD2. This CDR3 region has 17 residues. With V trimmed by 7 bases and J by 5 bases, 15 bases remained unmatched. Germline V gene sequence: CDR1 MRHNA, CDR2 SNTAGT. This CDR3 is CASNLNSGNDGTGELFF. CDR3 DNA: TGTGCCAGCAATCTCAATAGCGGGAACGATGGGACCGGGGAGCTGTTTTTT.

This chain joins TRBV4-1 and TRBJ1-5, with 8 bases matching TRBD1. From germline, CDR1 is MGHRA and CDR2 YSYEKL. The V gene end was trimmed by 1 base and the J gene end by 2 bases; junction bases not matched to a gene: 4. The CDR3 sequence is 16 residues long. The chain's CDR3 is CASSQALGQGNQPQHF. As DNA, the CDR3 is TGCGCCAGCAGCCAAGCGTTGGGACAGGGCAATCAGCCCCAGCATTTT.

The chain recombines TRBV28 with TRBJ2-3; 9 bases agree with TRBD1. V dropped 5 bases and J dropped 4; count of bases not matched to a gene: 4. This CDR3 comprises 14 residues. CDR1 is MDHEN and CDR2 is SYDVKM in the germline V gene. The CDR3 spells CASSTTGGADTQYF. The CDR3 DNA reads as TGTGCCAGCAGTACCACAGGGGGCGCAGATACGCAGTATTTT.

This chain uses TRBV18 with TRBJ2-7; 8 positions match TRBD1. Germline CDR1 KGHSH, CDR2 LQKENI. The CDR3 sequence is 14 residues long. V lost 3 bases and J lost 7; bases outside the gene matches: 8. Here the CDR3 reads CASSPEQGAEEQYF. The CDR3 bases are TGTGCCAGCTCACCCGAGCAGGGGGCTGAGGAGCAGTACTTC.

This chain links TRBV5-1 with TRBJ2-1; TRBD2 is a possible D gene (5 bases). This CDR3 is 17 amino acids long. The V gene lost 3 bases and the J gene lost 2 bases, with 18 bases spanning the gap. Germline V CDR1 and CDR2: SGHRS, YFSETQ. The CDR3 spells CASSSRGRGKTYNEQFF. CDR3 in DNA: TGCGCCAGCAGCTCGCGAGGACGGGGAAAAACCTACAATGAGCAGTTCTTC.

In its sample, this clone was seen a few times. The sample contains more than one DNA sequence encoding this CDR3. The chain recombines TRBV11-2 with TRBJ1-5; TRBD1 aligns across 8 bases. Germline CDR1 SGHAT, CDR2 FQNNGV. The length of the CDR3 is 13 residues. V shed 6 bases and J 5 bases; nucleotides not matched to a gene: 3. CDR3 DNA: TGTGCCAGCAGTAAGACAGGGGATCAGCCCCAGCATTTT. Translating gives CASSKTGDQPQHF.

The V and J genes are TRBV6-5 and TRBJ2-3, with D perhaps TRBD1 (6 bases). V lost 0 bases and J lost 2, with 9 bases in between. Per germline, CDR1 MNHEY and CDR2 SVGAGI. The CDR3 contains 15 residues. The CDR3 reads CASSYSPGDTDTQYF. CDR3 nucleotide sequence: TGTGCCAGCAGTTACTCCCCAGGGGACACAGATACGCAGTATTTT.

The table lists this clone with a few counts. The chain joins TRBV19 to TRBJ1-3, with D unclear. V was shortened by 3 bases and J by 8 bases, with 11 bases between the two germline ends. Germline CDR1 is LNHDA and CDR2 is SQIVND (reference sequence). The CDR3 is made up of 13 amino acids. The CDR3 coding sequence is TGTGCCAGTAGTATGCTGTCTACGGACACCATATATTTT. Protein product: CASSMLSTDTIYF.

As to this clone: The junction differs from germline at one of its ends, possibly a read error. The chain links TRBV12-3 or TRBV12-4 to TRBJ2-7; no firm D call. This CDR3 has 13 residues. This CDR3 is CASSLARWREQYF. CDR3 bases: TGTGCCAGCAGCTTAGCCCGATGGCGGGAGCAGTACTTC.

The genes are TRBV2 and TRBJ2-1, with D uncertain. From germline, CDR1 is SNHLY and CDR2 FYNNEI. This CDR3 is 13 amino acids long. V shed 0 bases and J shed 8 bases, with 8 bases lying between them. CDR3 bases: TGTGCCAGCAGTGAAGCGCAACGGGATGAGCAGTTCTTC. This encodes CASSEAQRDEQFF.

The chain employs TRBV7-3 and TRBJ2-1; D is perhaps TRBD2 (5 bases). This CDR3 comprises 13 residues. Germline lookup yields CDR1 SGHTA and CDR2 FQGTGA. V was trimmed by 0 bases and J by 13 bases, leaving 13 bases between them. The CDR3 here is CASSLTPGGEQFF. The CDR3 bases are TGTGCCAGCAGCTTAACGCCTGGAGGTGAACAGTTCTTC.

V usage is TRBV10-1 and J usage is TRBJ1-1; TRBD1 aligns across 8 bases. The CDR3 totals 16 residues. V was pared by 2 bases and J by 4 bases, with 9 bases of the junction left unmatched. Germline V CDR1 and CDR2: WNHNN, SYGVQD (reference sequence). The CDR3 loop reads CASSERSGGWGTEAFF. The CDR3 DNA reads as TGCGCCAGCAGTGAGAGGTCAGGGGGCTGGGGCACTGAAGCTTTCTTT.

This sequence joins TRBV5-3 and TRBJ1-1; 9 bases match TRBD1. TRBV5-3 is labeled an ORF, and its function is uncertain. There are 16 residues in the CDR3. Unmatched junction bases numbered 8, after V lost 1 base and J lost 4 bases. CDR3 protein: CARSLPNMDRGTEAFF. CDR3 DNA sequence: TGTGCCAGAAGCTTGCCAAACATGGACAGGGGCACTGAAGCTTTCTTT.

The CDR3 loop reads CAWSVSLGAGELFF. Here the CDR3 DNA reads TGTGCCTGGAGTGTCTCTTTGGGAGCCGGGGAGCTGTTTTTT. The chain uses TRBV30 and TRBJ2-2; TRBD2 is a possible D gene (5 bases). Trimming removed 0 bases at V and 6 bases at J, with 11 bases between. CDR1 is GTSNPN, CDR2 SVGIG, per germline (reference sequence). The CDR3 totals 14 residues.

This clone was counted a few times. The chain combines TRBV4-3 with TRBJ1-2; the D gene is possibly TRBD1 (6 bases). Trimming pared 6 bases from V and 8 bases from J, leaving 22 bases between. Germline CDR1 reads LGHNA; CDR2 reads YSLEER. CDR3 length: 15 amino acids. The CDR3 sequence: CASRSGRGSGSGYTF. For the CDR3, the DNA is TGCGCCAGCAGATCGGGAAGGGGGTCGGGTTCCGGCTACACCTTC.